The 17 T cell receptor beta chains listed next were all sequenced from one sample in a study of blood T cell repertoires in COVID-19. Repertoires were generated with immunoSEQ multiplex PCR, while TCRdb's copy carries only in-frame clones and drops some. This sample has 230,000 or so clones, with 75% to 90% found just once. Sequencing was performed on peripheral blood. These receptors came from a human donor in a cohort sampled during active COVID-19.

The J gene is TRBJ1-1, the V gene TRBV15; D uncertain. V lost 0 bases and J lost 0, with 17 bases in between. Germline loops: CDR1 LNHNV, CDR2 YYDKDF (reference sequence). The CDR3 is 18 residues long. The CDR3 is CATSREVPVLAMNTEAFF. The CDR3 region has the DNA TGTGCCACCAGCAGAGAAGTCCCGGTATTAGCAATGAACACTGAAGCTTTCTTT.

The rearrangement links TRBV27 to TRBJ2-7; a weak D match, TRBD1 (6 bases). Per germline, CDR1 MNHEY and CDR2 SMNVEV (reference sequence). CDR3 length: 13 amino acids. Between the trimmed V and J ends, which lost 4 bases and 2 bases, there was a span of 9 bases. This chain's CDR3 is CASSSGEAYEQYF. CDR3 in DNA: TGTGCCAGCAGTTCAGGGGAAGCCTACGAGCAGTACTTC.

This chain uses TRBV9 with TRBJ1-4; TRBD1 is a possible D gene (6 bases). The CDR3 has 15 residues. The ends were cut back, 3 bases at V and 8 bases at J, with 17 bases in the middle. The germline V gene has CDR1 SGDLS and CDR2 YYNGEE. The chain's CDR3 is CASSGKGVLEEKLFF. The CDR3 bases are TGTGCCAGCAGCGGGAAGGGGGTTTTGGAGGAAAAACTGTTTTTT.

The CDR3 DNA reads TGTGCCAGTAAAGACCGGTGGGGCAACGGCGAGCAGTACTTC. This codes for CASKDRWGNGEQYF. The chain links TRBV19 to TRBJ2-7; possible D gene TRBD1, 5 bases. The V end was cut by 7 bases, the J end by 6 bases, with 19 bases between. Germline CDR1 and CDR2: LNHDA and SQIVND (reference sequence). The CDR3 is 14 amino acids.

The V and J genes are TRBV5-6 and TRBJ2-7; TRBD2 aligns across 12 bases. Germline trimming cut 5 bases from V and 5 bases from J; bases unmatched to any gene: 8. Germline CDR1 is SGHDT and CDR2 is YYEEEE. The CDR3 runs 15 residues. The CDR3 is CASRPRLAGDHEQYF. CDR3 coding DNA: TGTGCCAGCAGACCCCGACTAGCGGGAGACCACGAGCAGTACTTC.

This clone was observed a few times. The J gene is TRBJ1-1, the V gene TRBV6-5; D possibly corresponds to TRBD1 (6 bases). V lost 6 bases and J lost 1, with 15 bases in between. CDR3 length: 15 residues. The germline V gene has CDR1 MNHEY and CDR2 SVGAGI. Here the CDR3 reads CASSPGQFTNTEAFF. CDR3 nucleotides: TGTGCCAGCAGCCCCGGACAGTTTACGAACACTGAAGCTTTCTTT.

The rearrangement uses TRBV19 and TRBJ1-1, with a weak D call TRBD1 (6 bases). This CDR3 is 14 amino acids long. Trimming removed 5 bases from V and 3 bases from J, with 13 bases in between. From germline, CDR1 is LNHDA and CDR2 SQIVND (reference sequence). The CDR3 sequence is CASSLNRVYTEAFF. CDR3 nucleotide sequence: TGTGCCAGTAGTCTGAACAGGGTGTACACTGAAGCTTTCTTT. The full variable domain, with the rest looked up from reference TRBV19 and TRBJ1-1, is DGGITQSPKYLFRKEGQNVTLSCEQNLNHDAMYWYRQDPGQGLRLIYYSQIVNDFQKGDIAEGYSVSREKKESFPLTVTSAQKNPTAFYLCASSLNRVYTEAFFGQGTRLTVV.

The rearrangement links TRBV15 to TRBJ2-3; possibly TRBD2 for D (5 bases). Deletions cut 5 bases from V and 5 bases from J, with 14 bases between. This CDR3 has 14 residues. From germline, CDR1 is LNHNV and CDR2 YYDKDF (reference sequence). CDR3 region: CATSRRIGGDTQYF. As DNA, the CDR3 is TGTGCCACCAGCCGCCGGATTGGAGGAGATACGCAGTATTTT.

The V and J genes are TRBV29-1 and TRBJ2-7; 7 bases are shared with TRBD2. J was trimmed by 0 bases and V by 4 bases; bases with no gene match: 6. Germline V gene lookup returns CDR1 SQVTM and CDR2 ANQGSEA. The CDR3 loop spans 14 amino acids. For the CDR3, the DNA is TGCAGCGTTGGGTCTAGCGGTTACTCCTACGAGCAGTACTTC. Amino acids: CSVGSSGYSYEQYF.

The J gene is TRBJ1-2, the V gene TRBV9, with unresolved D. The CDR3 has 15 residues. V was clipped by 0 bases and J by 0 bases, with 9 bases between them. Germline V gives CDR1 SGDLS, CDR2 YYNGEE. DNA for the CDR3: TGTGCCAGCAGCGTAGCTTGGGCCCCTAACTATGGCTACACCTTC. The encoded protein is CASSVAWAPNYGYTF.

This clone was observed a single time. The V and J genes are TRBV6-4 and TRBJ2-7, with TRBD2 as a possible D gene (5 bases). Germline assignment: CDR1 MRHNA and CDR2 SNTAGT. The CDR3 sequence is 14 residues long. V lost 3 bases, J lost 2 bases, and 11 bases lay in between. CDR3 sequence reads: CASSEEVRAYEQYF. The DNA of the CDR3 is TGTGCCAGCAGTGAGGAGGTCAGAGCCTACGAGCAGTACTTC.

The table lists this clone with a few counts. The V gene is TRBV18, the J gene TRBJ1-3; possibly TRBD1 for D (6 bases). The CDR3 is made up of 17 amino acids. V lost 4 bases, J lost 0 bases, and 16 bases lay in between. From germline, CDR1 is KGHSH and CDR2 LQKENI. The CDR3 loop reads CASSREDSAYSGNTIYF. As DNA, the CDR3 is TGTGCCAGCTCACGAGAGGACAGTGCCTACTCTGGAAACACCATATATTTT. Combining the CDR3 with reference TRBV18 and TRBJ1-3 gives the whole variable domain NAGVMQNPRHLVRRRGQEARLRCSPMKGHSHVYWYRQLPEEGLKFMVYLQKENIIDESGMPKERFSAEFPKEGPSILRIQQVVRGDSAAYFCASSREDSAYSGNTIYFGEGSWLTVV.

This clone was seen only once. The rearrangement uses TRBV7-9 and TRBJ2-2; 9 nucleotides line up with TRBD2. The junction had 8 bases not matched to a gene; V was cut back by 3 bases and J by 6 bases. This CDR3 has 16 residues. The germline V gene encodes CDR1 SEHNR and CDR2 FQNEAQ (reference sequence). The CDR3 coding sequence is TGTGCCAGCAGCTTTTATAGCGGGAGCAGGTCCGGGGAGCTGTTTTTT. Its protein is CASSFYSGSRSGELFF.

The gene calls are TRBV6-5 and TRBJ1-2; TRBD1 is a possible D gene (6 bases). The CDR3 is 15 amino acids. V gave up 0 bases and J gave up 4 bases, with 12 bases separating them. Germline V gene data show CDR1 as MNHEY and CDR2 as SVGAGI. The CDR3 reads CASSYSGGRSYGYTF. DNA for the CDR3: TGTGCCAGCAGTTACTCGGGGGGGCGTTCCTATGGCTACACCTTC.

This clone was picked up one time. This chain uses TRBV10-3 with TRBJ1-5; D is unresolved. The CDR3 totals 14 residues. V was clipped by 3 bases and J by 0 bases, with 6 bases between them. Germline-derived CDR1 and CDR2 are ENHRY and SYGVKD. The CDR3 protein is CAISDGDSNQPQHF. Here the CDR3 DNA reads TGTGCCATCAGTGACGGAGATAGCAATCAGCCCCAGCATTTT.

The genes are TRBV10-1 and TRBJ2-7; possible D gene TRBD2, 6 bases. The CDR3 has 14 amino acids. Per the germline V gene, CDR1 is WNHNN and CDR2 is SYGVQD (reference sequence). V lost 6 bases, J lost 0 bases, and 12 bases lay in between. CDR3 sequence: CASRGGESSYEQYF. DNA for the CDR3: TGCGCCAGCAGGGGGGGAGAAAGCTCCTACGAGCAGTACTTC.

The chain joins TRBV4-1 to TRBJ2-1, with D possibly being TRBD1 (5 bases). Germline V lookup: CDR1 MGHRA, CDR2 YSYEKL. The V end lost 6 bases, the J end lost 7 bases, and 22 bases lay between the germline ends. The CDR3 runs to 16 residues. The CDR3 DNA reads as TGCGCCAGCAGACCCATCCCACGCTTACAGGAAAATGAGCAGTTCTTC. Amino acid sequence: CASRPIPRLQENEQFF.